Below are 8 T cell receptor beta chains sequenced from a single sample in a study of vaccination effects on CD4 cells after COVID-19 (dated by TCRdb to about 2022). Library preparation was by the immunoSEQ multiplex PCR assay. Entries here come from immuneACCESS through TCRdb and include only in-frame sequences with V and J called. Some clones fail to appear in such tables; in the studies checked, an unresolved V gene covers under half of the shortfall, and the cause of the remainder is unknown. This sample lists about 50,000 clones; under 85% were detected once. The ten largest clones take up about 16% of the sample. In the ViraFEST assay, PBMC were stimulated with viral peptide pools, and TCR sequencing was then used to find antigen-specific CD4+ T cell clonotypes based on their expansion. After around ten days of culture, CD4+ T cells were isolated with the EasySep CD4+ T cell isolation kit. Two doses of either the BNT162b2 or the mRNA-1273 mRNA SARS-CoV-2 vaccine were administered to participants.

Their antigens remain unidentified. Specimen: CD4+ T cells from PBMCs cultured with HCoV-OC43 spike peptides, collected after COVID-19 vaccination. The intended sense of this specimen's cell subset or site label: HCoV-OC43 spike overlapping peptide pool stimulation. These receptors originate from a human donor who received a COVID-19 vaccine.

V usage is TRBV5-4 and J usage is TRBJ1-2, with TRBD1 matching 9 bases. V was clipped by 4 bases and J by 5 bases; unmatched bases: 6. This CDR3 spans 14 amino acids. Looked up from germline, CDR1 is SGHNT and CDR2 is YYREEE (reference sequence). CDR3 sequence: CASSPKDRGYGYTF. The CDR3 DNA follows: TGTGCCAGCAGCCCGAAGGACAGGGGTTATGGCTACACCTTC.

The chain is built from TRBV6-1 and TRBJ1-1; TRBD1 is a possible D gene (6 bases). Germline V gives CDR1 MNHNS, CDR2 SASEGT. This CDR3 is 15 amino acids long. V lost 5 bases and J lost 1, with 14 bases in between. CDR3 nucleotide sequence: TGTGCCAGCAGTAAGACGGACAGCACGAACACTGAAGCTTTCTTT. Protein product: CASSKTDSTNTEAFF.

In DNA form, the CDR3 reads TGTGCCAGCAGCTTCTCCAATCATGGGACAGGGAAAAATGAGCAGTTCTTC. It yields the protein CASSFSNHGTGKNEQFF. The gene calls are TRBV11-3 and TRBJ2-1; 9 positions agree with TRBD1. The germline CDR1 and CDR2 sequences are SGHNT and YENEEA. The CDR3 runs 17 residues. J was trimmed by 7 bases and V by 3 bases; bases with no gene match: 13.

CDR3 nucleotide sequence: TGCGCCAGCAGCTTGGGACAGGGGATTGAGCAGTTCTTC. Translation gives CASSLGQGIEQFF. This sequence joins TRBV5-1 and TRBJ2-1; 8 bases are shared with TRBD1. The CDR3 is 13 residues long. Germline V gives CDR1 SGHRS, CDR2 YFSETQ. V lost 0 bases and J lost 9; bases outside the gene matches: 2.

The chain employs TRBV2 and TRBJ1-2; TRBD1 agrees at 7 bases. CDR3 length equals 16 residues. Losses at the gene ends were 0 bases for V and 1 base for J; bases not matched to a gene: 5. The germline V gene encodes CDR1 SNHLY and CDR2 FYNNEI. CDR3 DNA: TGTGCCAGCAGTGAAGCGGAGACAGGGAATAACTATGGCTACACCTTC. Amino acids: CASSEAETGNNYGYTF.

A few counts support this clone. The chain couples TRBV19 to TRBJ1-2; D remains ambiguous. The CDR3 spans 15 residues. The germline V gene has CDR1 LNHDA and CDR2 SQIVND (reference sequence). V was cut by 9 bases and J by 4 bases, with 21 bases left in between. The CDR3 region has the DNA TGTGCCAGCATAACCGGAGGCAGTCTCCTCTATGGCTACACCTTC. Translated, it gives CASITGGSLLYGYTF.

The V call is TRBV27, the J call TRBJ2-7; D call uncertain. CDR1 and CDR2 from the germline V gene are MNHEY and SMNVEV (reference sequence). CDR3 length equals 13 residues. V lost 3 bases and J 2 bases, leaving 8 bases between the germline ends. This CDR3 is CASSLNGAYEQYF. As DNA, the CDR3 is TGTGCCAGCAGTTTGAACGGAGCCTACGAGCAGTACTTC.

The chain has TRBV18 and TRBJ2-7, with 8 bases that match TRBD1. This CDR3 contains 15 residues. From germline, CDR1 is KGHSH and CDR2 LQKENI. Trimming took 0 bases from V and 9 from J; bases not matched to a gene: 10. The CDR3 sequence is CASSPPSGQGARQYF. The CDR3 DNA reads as TGTGCCAGCTCACCACCCTCCGGGCAGGGGGCGCGGCAGTACTTC. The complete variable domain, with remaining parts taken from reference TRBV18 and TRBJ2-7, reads NAGVMQNPRHLVRRRGQEARLRCSPMKGHSHVYWYRQLPEEGLKFMVYLQKENIIDESGMPKERFSAEFPKEGPSILRIQQVVRGDSAAYFCASSPPSGQGARQYFGPGTRLTVT.